These T cell receptor beta chains were read from a single sample in a study of blood T cell repertoires in COVID-19. TCRdb's copy holds only in-frame clones and misses some; the assay was immunoSEQ multiplex PCR. This table has about 670,000 clones, about 90% appearing once. Sequences were obtained from peripheral blood. The receptors derive from a woman under 30 with acute or convalescent COVID-19. Both conserved end residues are trimmed from each CDR3. Each record gives: D gene, V gene, J gene, clone size, CDR3 protein. A D gene is named only where the DNA matches it firmly. Size values are once, few and many counts, or a class for expanded clones, and some rows have none.

-	TRBV6-5	TRBJ2-6	-	ASSNLHSGANVLT
-	TRBV28	TRBJ2-5	-	ATRGRQETQY
-	TRBV6-6	TRBJ2-7	once	ASSYSGTFLQQY
TRBD1	TRBV5-6	TRBJ2-4	-	ASSPPDRGYPTAKNIQY
TRBD2	TRBV20-1	TRBJ2-3	once	SASSPGLAGGTDTQY
-	TRBV6-6	TRBJ1-1	-	ASSFPVGAF
TRBD1	TRBV5-4	TRBJ1-2	-	ASSLVGQGTYLSYT
TRBD1	TRBV3-1/TRBV3-2	TRBJ2-7	-	ASSQGDRGLYEQY
TRBD1	TRBV19	TRBJ1-2	-	ASSISAAGGLYGYT
-	TRBV4-3	TRBJ1-5	-	ASSQEWELNQPQH
-	TRBV7-2	TRBJ2-6	-	ASRIGGSGANVLT
-	TRBV7-9	TRBJ1-3	-	ASSLSQGGFSGNTIY
TRBD2	TRBV6-2/TRBV6-3	TRBJ2-2	-	ASSGGAGTGELF
-	TRBV15	TRBJ2-7	-	ATSSPTVTTSYEQY
-	TRBV5-1	TRBJ1-5	-	ASTERGSRNQPQH
TRBD2	TRBV6-6	TRBJ2-3	-	ASSYAGGASTDTQY
-	TRBV19	TRBJ2-5	-	ASSYRKETQY
-	TRBV2	TRBJ1-1	-	ASSERTPHGGAF
TRBD1	TRBV12-5	TRBJ1-3	once	ASGPPTGRSGNTIY